Below, one T cell receptor beta chain is given with its context. These data come from a study of T-cell memory formation after mild COVID-19. Turning to the study itself: Largely, TCR clusters stayed within a single donor.

TCRdb reprocessed the 5' RACE reads with MiXCR, giving one entry per CDR3 protein. The sample lists more than 300,000 distinct CDR3 sequences; around an eighth were seen once. V lost 1 base to trimming and J lost 5 bases; unmatched junction nucleotides: 10. The CDR3 has 17 residues. CDR1 and CDR2 from the germline V gene are MGHRA and YSYEKL. Material for sequencing was PBMCs or a T cell subset sorted from them (not recorded which). The J gene is TRBJ2-5, the V gene TRBV4-1; 10 bases are a match to TRBD1. This sequence originates from a man between 18 and 29 years old who had mild COVID-19 (a few samples of this study predate the infection). Cell type and time point are not known. CDR3 coding DNA: TGCGCCAGCAGCCAAGTGCACCGGGACAGGGGTGGGGAGACCCAGTACTTC. Amino acid sequence: CASSQVHRDRGGETQYF.